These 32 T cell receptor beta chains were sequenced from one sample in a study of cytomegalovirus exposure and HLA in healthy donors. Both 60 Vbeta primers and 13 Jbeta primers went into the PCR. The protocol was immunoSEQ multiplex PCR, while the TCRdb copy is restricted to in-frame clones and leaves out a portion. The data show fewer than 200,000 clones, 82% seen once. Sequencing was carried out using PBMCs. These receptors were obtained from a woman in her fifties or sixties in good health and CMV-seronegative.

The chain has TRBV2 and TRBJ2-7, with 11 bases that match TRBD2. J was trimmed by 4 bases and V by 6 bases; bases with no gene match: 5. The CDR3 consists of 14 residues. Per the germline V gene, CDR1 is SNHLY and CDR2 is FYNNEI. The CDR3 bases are TGTGCCAGCAGCGGCACTAGCGGGGGTTACGAGCAGTACTTC. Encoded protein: CASSGTSGGYEQYF.

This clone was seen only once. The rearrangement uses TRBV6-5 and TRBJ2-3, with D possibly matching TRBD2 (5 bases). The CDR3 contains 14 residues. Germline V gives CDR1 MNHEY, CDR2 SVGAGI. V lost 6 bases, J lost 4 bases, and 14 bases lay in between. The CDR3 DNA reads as TGTGCCAGCAGAACTAGGCACCTCCCAGATACGCAGTATTTT. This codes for CASRTRHLPDTQYF.

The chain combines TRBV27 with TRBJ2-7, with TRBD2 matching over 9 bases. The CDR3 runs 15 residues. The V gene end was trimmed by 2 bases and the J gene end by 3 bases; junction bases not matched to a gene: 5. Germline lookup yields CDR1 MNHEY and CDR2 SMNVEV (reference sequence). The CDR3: CASSLSLAGIYEQYF. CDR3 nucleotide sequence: TGTGCCAGCAGTTTAAGTCTAGCGGGAATCTACGAGCAGTACTTC.

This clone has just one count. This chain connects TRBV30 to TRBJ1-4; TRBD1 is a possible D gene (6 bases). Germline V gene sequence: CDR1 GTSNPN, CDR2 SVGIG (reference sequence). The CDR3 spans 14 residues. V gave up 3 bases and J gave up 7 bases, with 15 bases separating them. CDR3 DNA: TGTGCCTGGAGCGCAAGGGGGGGGATTGAAAAACTGTTTTTT. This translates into CAWSARGGIEKLFF.

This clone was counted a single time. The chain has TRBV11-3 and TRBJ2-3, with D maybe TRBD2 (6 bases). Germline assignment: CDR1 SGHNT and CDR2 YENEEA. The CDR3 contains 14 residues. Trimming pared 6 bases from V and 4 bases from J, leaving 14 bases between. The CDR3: CASSGGSDADTQYF. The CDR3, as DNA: TGTGCCAGCAGTGGGGGGTCGGACGCAGATACGCAGTATTTT.

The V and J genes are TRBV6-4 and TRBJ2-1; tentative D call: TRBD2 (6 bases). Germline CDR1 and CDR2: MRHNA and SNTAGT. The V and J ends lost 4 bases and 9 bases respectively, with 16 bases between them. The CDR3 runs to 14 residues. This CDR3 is CASSGENRGGEQFF. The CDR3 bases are TGTGCCAGCAGTGGCGAAAATCGGGGAGGTGAGCAGTTCTTC.

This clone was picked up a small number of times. CDR3 region: CASSQGLAGGIVEQFF. The CDR3 DNA reads TGTGCCAGCAGCCAGGGACTAGCGGGGGGGATTGTTGAGCAGTTCTTC. The J gene is TRBJ2-1, the V gene TRBV11-2; 16 positions match TRBD2. Germline V gene data show CDR1 as SGHAT and CDR2 as FQNNGV. The CDR3 has 16 residues. V was pared by 5 bases and J by 9 bases, with 7 bases of the junction left unmatched.

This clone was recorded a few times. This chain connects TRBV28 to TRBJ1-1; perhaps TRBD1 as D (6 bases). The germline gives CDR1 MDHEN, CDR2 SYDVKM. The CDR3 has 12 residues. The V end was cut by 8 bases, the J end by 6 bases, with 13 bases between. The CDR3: CASSGQIPEAFF. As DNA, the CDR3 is TGTGCCAGCTCCGGACAGATCCCTGAAGCTTTCTTT.

The CDR3 loop reads CASSIRDRGYGYTF. The CDR3, as DNA: TGTGCCAGTAGTATTAGGGATCGGGGCTATGGCTACACCTTC. This chain joins TRBV19 and TRBJ1-2; unclear D gene. This CDR3 has 14 amino acids. Germline V CDR1 and CDR2: LNHDA, SQIVND (reference sequence). V lost 3 bases to trimming and J lost 4 bases, with 12 bases between them.

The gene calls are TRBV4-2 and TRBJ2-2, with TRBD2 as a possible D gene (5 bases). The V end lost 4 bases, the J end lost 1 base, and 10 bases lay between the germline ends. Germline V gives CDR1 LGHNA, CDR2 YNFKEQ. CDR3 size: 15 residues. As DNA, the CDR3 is TGTGCCAGCAGCCTGGGCCGGGGGAACACCGGGGAGCTGTTTTTT. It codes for CASSLGRGNTGELFF.

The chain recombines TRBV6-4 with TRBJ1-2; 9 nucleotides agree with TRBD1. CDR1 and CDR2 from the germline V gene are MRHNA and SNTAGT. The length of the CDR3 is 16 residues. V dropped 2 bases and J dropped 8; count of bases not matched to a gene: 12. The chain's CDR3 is CASSDEAGTGFHGYTF. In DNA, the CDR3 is TGTGCCAGCAGTGACGAGGCCGGGACAGGGTTTCACGGCTACACCTTC.

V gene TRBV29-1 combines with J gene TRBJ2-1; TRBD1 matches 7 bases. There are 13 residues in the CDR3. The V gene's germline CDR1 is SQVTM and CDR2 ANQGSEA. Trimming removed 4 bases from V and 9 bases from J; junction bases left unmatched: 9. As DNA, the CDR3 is TGCAGCGTTGGCCAGGGGGAAAGAGGTGAGCAGTTCTTC. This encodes CSVGQGERGEQFF.

In DNA form, the CDR3 reads TGTGCCAGCAGTGAATATGGACTAGCGGACCAAAACTACGAGCAGTACTTC. Amino acid sequence: CASSEYGLADQNYEQYF. The V and J genes are TRBV25-1 and TRBJ2-7, with 10 bases fitting TRBD2. Germline CDR1 is MGHDK and CDR2 is SYGVNS. V was pared by 0 bases and J by 3 bases, with 8 bases of the junction left unmatched. The CDR3 has 17 residues.

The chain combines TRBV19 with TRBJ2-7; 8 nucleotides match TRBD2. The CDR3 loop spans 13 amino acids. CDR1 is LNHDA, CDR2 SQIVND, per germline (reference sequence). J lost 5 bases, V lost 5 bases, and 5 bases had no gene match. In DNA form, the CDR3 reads TGTGCCAGTAGTTCCGGACTAGCCCACGAGCAGTACTTC. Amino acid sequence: CASSSGLAHEQYF. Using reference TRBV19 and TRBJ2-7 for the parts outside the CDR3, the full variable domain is DGGITQSPKYLFRKEGQNVTLSCEQNLNHDAMYWYRQDPGQGLRLIYYSQIVNDFQKGDIAEGYSVSREKKESFPLTVTSAQKNPTAFYLCASSSGLAHEQYFGPGTRLTVT.

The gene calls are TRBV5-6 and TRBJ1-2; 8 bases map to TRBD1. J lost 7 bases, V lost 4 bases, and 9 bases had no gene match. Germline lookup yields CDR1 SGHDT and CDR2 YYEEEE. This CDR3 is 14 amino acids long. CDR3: CASSPRTGPFGYTF. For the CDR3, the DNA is TGTGCCAGCAGCCCAAGGACAGGGCCCTTTGGCTACACCTTC. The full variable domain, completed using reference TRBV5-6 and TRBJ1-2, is DAGVTQSPTHLIKTRGQQVTLRCSPKSGHDTVSWYQQALGQGPQFIFQYYEEEERQRGNFPDRFSGHQFPNYSSELNVNALLLGDSALYLCASSPRTGPFGYTFGSGTRLTVV.

CDR3 DNA sequence: TGTGCCAGCCCTAGGGGGTCGGGAAATGAGCAGTTCTTC. Protein: CASPRGSGNEQFF. This chain uses TRBV21-1 with TRBJ2-1; the table calls TRBD1, which could not be checked here. TRBV21-1 is a known pseudogene. This CDR3 is 13 amino acids long.

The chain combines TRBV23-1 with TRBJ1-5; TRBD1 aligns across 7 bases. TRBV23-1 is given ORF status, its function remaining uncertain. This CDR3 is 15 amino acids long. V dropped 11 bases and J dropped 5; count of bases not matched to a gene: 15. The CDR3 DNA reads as TGCGCCGAAGACCGACAGGGCCCCGGGGATCAGCCCCAGCATTTT. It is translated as CAEDRQGPGDQPQHF.

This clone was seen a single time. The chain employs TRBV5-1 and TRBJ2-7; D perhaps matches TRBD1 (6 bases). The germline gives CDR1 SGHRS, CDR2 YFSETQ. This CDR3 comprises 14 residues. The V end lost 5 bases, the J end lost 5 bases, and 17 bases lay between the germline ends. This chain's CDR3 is CASRPGHPLDEQYF. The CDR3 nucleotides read TGCGCCAGCAGGCCGGGACACCCTTTGGACGAGCAGTACTTC.

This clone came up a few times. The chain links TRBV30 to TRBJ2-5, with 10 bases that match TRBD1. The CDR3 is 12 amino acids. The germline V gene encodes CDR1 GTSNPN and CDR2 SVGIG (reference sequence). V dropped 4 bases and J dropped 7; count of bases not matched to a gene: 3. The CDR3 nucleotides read TGTGCCTGGACCGGGACAGGGGCGACCCAGTACTTC. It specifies CAWTGTGATQYF.

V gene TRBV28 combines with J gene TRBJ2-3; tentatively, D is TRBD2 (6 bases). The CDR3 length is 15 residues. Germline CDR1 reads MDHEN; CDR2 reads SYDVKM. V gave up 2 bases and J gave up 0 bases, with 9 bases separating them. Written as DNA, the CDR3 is TGTGCCAGCAGTTTAACTAGCCTAAGCACAGATACGCAGTATTTT. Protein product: CASSLTSLSTDTQYF.

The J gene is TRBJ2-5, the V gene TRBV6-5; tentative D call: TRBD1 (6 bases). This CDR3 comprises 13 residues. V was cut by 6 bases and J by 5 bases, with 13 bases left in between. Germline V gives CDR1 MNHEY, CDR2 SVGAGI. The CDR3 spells CASSPGELETQYF. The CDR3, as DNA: TGTGCCAGCAGCCCAGGGGAGTTGGAGACCCAGTACTTC.

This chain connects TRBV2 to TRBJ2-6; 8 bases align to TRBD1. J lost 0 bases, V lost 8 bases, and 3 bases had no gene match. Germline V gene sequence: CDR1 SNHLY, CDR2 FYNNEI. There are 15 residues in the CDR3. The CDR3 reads CASGTGGSGANVLTF. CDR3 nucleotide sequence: TGTGCCAGCGGAACAGGGGGCTCTGGGGCCAACGTCCTGACTTTC.

CDR3: CASSHTGSDGYTF. The DNA of the CDR3 is TGTGCCAGCAGCCACACAGGGTCTGATGGCTACACCTTC. The chain links TRBV7-9 to TRBJ1-2; perhaps TRBD1 as D (6 bases). In germline, CDR1 is SEHNR, CDR2 FQNEAQ (reference sequence). The CDR3 spans 13 residues. V was cut by 5 bases and J by 6 bases, with 13 bases left in between.

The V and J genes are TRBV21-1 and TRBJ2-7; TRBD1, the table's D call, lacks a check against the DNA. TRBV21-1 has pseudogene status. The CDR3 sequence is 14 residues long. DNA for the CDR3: TGTGCCAGCAGCAATGACCAGGGTTTCGGCGAGCAGTACTTC. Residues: CASSNDQGFGEQYF.

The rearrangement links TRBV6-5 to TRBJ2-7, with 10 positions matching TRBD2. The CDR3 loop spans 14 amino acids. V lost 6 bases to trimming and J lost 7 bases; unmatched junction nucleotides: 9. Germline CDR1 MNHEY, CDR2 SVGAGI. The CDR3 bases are TGTGCCAGCAGACCGGGACTAGCGAGTAGGGAGCAGTACTTC. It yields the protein CASRPGLASREQYF.

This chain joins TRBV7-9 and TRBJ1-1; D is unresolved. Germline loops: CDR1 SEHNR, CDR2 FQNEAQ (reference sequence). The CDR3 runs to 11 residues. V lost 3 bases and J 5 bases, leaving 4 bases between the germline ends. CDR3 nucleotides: TGTGCCAGCAGCTTGCAGACTGAAGCTTTCTTT. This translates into CASSLQTEAFF.

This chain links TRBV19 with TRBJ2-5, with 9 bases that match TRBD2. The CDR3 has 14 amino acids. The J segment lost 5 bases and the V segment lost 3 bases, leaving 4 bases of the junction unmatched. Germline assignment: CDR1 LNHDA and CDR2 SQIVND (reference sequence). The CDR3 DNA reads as TGTGCCAGTAGTATGTCTAGCGGGGTGGAGACCCAGTACTTC. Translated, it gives CASSMSSGVETQYF.

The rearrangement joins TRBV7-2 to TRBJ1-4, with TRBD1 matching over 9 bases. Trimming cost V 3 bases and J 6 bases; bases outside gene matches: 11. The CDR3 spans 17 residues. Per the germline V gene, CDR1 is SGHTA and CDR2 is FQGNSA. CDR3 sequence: CASSLGRQGVIYEKLFF. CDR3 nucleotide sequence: TGTGCCAGCAGCTTGGGCCGACAGGGGGTAATTTATGAAAAACTGTTTTTT.

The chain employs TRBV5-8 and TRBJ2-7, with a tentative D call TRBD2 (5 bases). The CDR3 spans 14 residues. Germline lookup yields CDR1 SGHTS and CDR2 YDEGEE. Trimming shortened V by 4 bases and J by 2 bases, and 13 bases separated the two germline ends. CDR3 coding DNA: TGTGCCAGCAGCCCCGAGCCGGGGACCTACGAGCAGTACTTC. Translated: CASSPEPGTYEQYF.

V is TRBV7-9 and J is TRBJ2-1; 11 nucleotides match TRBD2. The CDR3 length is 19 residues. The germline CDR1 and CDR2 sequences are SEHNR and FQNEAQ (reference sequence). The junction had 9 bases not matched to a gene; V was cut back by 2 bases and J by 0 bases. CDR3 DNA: TGTGCCAGCAGCTTACCACTAGCGGGGGCGCGAAGCTCCTACAATGAGCAGTTCTTC. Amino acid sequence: CASSLPLAGARSSYNEQFF.

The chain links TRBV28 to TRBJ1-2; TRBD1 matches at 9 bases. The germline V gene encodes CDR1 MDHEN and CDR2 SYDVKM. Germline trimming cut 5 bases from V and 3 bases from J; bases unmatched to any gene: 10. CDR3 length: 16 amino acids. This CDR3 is CASSRGQGRLDYGYTF. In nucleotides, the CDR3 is TGTGCCAGCAGTCGGGGACAGGGCCGTCTGGACTATGGCTACACCTTC.

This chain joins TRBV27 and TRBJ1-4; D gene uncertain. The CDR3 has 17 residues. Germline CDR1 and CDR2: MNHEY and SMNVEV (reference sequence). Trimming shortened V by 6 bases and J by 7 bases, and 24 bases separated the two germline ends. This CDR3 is CASSHYSDHPTGEKLFF. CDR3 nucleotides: TGTGCCAGCAGCCATTACTCCGACCACCCGACGGGTGAAAAACTGTTTTTT. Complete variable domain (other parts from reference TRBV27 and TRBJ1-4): EAQVTQNPRYLITVTGKKLTVTCSQNMNHEYMSWYRQDPGLGLRQIYYSMNVEVTDKGDVPEGYKVSRKEKRNFPLILESPSPNQTSLYFCASSHYSDHPTGEKLFFGSGTQLSVL.